This T cell receptor beta chain was obtained from a study of T cells in localized non-small cell lung cancer. Notes on this clone: Its antigen is as yet unknown.

Study observations and caveats: Greater T cell density in blood accompanied longer overall survival. Sequencing was limited to one tumor region, leaving the possibility of heterogeneity open. Tumor showed lower T cell clonality than uninvolved adjacent lung, where it was highest. In adjacent lung, a median around 52 of the top 100 tumor clones were found.

Trimming removed 2 bases from V and 8 bases from J; junction bases left unmatched: 5. The CDR3 extends over 14 amino acids. CDR1 is KGHSH and CDR2 is LQKENI in the germline V gene. The data were produced by immunoSEQ multiplex PCR, yet TCRdb's version contains in-frame clones alone and is incomplete. There are roughly 30,000 clones in the sample; about 80% occur only once, and 5% to 6.5% lies in the top ten. This chain joins TRBV18 and TRBJ1-4, with TRBD1 matching over 7 bases. Material: peripheral blood mononuclear cells, obtained before any cancer treatment. This TCR came from a man aged 40 to 70 with stage III lung adenocarcinoma. The CDR3 sequence: CASSPATGNEKLFF. The CDR3 nucleotides are TGTGCCAGCTCACCAGCGACAGGGAACGAAAAACTGTTTTTT.